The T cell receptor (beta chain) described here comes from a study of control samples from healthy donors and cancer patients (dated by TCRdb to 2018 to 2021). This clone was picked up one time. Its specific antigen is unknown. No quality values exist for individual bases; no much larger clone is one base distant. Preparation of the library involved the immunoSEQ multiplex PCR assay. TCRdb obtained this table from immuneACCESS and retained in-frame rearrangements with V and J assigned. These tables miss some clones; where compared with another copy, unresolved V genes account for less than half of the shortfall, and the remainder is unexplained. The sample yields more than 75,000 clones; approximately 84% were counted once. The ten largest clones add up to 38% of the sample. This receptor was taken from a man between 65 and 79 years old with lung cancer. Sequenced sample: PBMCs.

The CDR3 amino acid sequence is: CASSKAQGGGEQYF. DNA sequence: TGTGCCAGCAGCAAAGCACAGGGAGGAGGCGAGCAGTACTTC. Recombination linked TRBV21-1 to TRBJ2-7. TRBV21-1 is deemed a pseudogene. CDR3 length: 14 amino acids, cysteine to phenylalanine. The CDR3 DNA has 42 bases and is translated from base 1.